There are many counts of the clone carrying this T cell receptor (beta chain). This specimen comes from a study of T cell repertoires in cytomegalovirus infection. TCRdb processed the reads anew with MiXCR; each CDR3 protein has one entry. The sample carries around 530,000 distinct CDR3 sequences, less than 30% recorded once. V shed 5 bases and J 14 bases; nucleotides not matched to a gene: 10. CDR3 length: 13 amino acids. Per the germline V gene, CDR1 is SGHTA and CDR2 is FQGNSA. Sample: PBMCs. The TCR comes from a human donor in good health (CMV status not recorded). Some clones in this sample may be carry-over from other donors' samples. The chain uses TRBV7-2 and TRBJ2-1, with TRBD2 matching 9 bases. The chain's CDR3 is CASSPQRREGKFF. CDR3 DNA: TGTGCCAGCAGCCCGCAGCGGCGGGAGGGCAAGTTCTTC.